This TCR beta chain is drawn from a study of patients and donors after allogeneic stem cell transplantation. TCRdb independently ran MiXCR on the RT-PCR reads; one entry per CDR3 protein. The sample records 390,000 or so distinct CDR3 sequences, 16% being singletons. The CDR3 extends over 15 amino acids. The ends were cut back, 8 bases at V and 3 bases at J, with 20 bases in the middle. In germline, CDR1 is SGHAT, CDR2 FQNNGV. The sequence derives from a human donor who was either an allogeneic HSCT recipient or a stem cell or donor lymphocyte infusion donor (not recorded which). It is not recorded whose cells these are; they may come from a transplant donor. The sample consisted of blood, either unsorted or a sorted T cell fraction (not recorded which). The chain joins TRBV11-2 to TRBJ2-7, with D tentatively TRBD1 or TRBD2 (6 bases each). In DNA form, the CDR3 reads TGTGCCAGCTCGAATTGGAGGGACAAGGGCTACGAGCAGTACTTC. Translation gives CASSNWRDKGYEQYF. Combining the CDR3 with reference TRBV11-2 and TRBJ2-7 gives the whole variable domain EAGVAQSPRYKIIEKRQSVAFWCNPISGHATLYWYQQILGQGPKLLIQFQNNGVVDDSQLPKDRFSAERLKGVDSTLKIQPAKLEDSAVYLCASSNWRDKGYEQYFGPGTRLTVT.